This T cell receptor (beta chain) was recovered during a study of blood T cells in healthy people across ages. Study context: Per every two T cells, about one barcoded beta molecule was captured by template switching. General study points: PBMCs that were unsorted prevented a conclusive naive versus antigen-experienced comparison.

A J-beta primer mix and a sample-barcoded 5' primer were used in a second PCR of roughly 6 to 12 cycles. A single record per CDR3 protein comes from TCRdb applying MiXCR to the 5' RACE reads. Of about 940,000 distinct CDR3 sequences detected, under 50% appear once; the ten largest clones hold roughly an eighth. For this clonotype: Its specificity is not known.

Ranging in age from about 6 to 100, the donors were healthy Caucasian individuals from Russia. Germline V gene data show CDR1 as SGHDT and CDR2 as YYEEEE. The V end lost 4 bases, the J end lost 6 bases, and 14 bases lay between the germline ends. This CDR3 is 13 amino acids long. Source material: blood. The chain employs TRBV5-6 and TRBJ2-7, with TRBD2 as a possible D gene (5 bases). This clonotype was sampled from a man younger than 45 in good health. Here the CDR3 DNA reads TGTGCCAGCAGCGGGATAAGGACTTTCGAGCAGTACTTC. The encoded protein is CASSGIRTFEQYF.